These 27 T cell receptor beta chains were all obtained from the same sample, sequenced in a study of shared clonotypes between healthy human individuals. Here immunoSEQ multiplex PCR was the method, and the copy in TCRdb shows in-frame clones only, minus some. The sample records about 1.1 million clones, around three quarters being singletons. The source material was memory CD4+ T cells from PBMCs. The subset was: CD45RA-negative fraction. The receptors here all came from a man aged 18 to 30 in good health. Some clones in this sample may be carry-over from other donors' samples.

This chain joins TRBV5-1 and TRBJ1-1, with 8 bases identical to TRBD1. V was pared by 1 base and J by 3 bases, with 2 bases of the junction left unmatched. The CDR3 sequence is 14 residues long. Germline CDR1 SGHRS, CDR2 YFSETQ. The CDR3 reads CASSLWGQDTEAFF. The CDR3 DNA reads TGCGCCAGCAGCTTGTGGGGACAGGACACTGAAGCTTTCTTT.

This chain connects TRBV29-1 to TRBJ2-1; D is undetermined. Germline assignment: CDR1 SQVTM and CDR2 ANQGSEA. The CDR3 extends over 10 amino acids. V shed 8 bases and J shed 5 bases, with 7 bases lying between them. The CDR3 is CSFGHNEQFF. The CDR3 nucleotides are TGCAGCTTCGGGCACAATGAGCAGTTCTTC.

The gene calls are TRBV4-3 and TRBJ2-5, with TRBD2 as a possible D gene (5 bases). Deletions cut 1 base from V and 2 bases from J, with 8 bases between. The CDR3 runs to 14 residues. Per germline, CDR1 LGHNA and CDR2 YSLEER. The CDR3 reads CASSQGGIQETQYF. Here the CDR3 DNA reads TGCGCCAGCAGCCAAGGAGGGATTCAAGAGACCCAGTACTTC.

The gene calls are TRBV11-3 and TRBJ1-3; 7 bases match TRBD1. Germline CDR1 is SGHNT and CDR2 is YENEEA. This CDR3 has 16 residues. V trimming: 5 bases; J trimming: 5 bases; junction bases outside the gene matches: 12. In DNA form, the CDR3 reads TGTGCCAGCAGCACAAGCCGAGGACAGGAGCGAAACACCATATATTTT. This translates into CASSTSRGQERNTIYF. Using reference TRBV11-3 and TRBJ1-3 for the parts outside the CDR3, the full variable domain is EAGVVQSPRYKIIEKKQPVAFWCNPISGHNTLYWYLQNLGQGPELLIRYENEEAVDDSQLPKDRFSAERLKGVDSTLKIQPAELGDSAVYLCASSTSRGQERNTIYFGEGSWLTVV.

The chain recombines TRBV18 with TRBJ2-1; D perhaps matches TRBD2 (6 bases). The CDR3 runs 18 residues. Germline CDR1 and CDR2: KGHSH and LQKENI. V was pared by 4 bases and J by 0 bases, with 19 bases between. The DNA of the CDR3 is TGTGCCAGCTCACTCGCGGGACTTCTAACGAGCTCCTACAATGAGCAGTTCTTC. It is translated as CASSLAGLLTSSYNEQFF. The full variable domain, in which reference TRBV18 and TRBJ2-1 provide the parts outside the CDR3, is NAGVMQNPRHLVRRRGQEARLRCSPMKGHSHVYWYRQLPEEGLKFMVYLQKENIIDESGMPKERFSAEFPKEGPSILRIQQVVRGDSAAYFCASSLAGLLTSSYNEQFFGPGTRLTVL.

Only one count was recorded for this clone. The chain is built from TRBV2 and TRBJ2-1; perhaps TRBD1 as D (6 bases). This CDR3 is built from 15 residues. CDR1 and CDR2 (germline): SNHLY, FYNNEI. The V gene lost 7 bases and the J gene lost 4 bases, with 17 bases spanning the gap. This CDR3 reads CASNQDSSPYNEQFF. For the CDR3, the DNA is TGTGCCAGCAATCAGGACAGTTCTCCTTACAATGAGCAGTTCTTC.

This clone was found a few times. V is TRBV30 and J is TRBJ2-1; TRBD2 is a possible D gene (6 bases). The CDR3 contains 16 residues. With 8 bases removed from V and 3 bases from J, the gap between germline ends came to 23 bases. The germline V gene has CDR1 GTSNPN and CDR2 SVGIG (reference sequence). For the CDR3, the DNA is TGTGCCGGGGAAACCCCTCGGGAGTGGAACTACAATGAGCAGTTCTTC. It is translated as CAGETPREWNYNEQFF.

The chain uses TRBV19 and TRBJ2-1; 9 bases are a match to TRBD2. J gave up 4 bases and V 5 bases, and 0 bases lay outside the gene matches. CDR3 size: 13 residues. The germline gives CDR1 LNHDA, CDR2 SQIVND (reference sequence). The CDR3 region is CASSAGGYNEQFF. The CDR3 nucleotides are TGTGCCAGTAGTGCGGGAGGGTACAATGAGCAGTTCTTC.

V usage is TRBV10-3 and J usage is TRBJ2-3, with D hard to call. The germline V and J ends were trimmed by 2 bases and 0 bases, with 9 bases remaining between them. In germline, CDR1 is ENHRY, CDR2 SYGVKD. This CDR3 region has 15 residues. The CDR3 loop is CAISERPGSTDTQYF. The CDR3 bases are TGTGCCATCAGTGAGAGGCCAGGAAGCACAGATACGCAGTATTTT.

The chain recombines TRBV5-1 with TRBJ1-2; possible D gene TRBD1, 5 bases. This CDR3 spans 14 amino acids. The V and J ends lost 0 bases and 4 bases respectively, with 10 bases between them. Germline V gene lookup returns CDR1 SGHRS and CDR2 YFSETQ. The CDR3 sequence is CASSLGYGAYGYTF. CDR3 DNA sequence: TGCGCCAGCAGCTTGGGATACGGGGCCTATGGCTACACCTTC.

This clone was detected a few times. The chain has TRBV5-6 and TRBJ1-5; tentatively, D is TRBD1 (5 bases). CDR1 is SGHDT, CDR2 YYEEEE, per germline. Trimming took 4 bases from V and 2 from J, leaving 7 bases between them. The CDR3 spans 13 residues. The CDR3 DNA sequence: TGTGCCAGCAGCCGGGGACGCAATCAGCCCCAGCATTTT. This translates into CASSRGRNQPQHF.

This clone was picked up a small number of times. The rearrangement joins TRBV7-8 to TRBJ2-1; D may match TRBD1 or TRBD2 (5 bases each). Trimming stripped 1 base from V and 7 bases from J, with 8 bases between. From germline, CDR1 is SGHVS and CDR2 FQNEAQ. This CDR3 has 13 residues. The CDR3 spells CASSLGGGNEQFF. DNA of the CDR3: TGTGCCAGCAGCTTAGGGGGCGGGAATGAGCAGTTCTTC.

The rearrangement uses TRBV7-2 and TRBJ1-2; 8 bases map to TRBD1. The CDR3 runs 16 residues. Germline V lookup: CDR1 SGHTA, CDR2 FQGNSA. Losses at the gene ends were 2 bases for V and 6 bases for J; bases not matched to a gene: 11. CDR3 protein: CASSLMPGGFSDGYTF. The CDR3 DNA reads TGTGCCAGCAGCTTAATGCCAGGGGGCTTTTCTGATGGCTACACCTTC. The complete variable domain, with remaining parts taken from reference TRBV7-2 and TRBJ1-2, reads GAGVSQSPSNKVTEKGKDVELRCDPISGHTALYWYRQSLGQGLEFLIYFQGNSAPDKSGLPSDRFSAERTGGSVSTLTIQRTQQEDSAVYLCASSLMPGGFSDGYTFGSGTRLTVV.

This chain connects TRBV2 to TRBJ2-1; TRBD2 matches 11 bases. J gave up 9 bases and V 0 bases, and 7 bases lay outside the gene matches. Germline CDR1 and CDR2: SNHLY and FYNNEI. CDR3 length equals 16 residues. The chain's CDR3 is CASSEAATSGTIEQFF. The CDR3 DNA reads as TGTGCCAGCAGTGAAGCCGCGACTAGCGGGACAATTGAGCAGTTCTTC.

The chain combines TRBV10-3 with TRBJ2-1, with 15 bases aligning to TRBD2. With V trimmed by 4 bases and J by 7 bases, 5 bases remained unmatched. Germline V gene sequence: CDR1 ENHRY, CDR2 SYGVKD. This CDR3 has 16 amino acids. CDR3 bases: TGTGCCATCAGTGCAGGACTAGCGGGAGGGGGTAATGAGCAGTTCTTC. It yields the protein CAISAGLAGGGNEQFF.

V usage is TRBV6-6 and J usage is TRBJ2-5, with 9 bases lining up with TRBD1. The closer fit of TRBJ2-7 to the DNA end suggests the J call may be wrong. The CDR3 contains 16 residues. Germline V gene sequence: CDR1 MNHNY, CDR2 SVGAGI (reference sequence). The CDR3 sequence: CASRDSGGQGHYEQYF. In DNA form, the CDR3 reads TGTGCCAGCAGGGATTCCGGGGGACAGGGTCACTACGAGCAGTACTTC.

This chain connects TRBV9 to TRBJ2-2; TRBD1 might be the D (6 bases). CDR1 is SGDLS and CDR2 is YYNGEE in the germline V gene. The CDR3 has 16 amino acids. Trimming took 0 bases from V and 6 from J, leaving 15 bases between them. The CDR3 nucleotides are TGTGCCAGCAGCGTAGGCGGCAGGGGTTACGCCGGGGAGCTGTTTTTT. Protein product: CASSVGGRGYAGELFF.

V gene TRBV5-1 combines with J gene TRBJ2-3; D remains unclear. The CDR3 covers 13 residues. Germline V CDR1 and CDR2: SGHRS, YFSETQ. Trimming removed 2 bases from V and 4 bases from J, with 8 bases in between. CDR3 amino acids: CASSLNGADTQYF. The DNA of the CDR3 is TGCGCCAGCAGCTTAAACGGCGCAGATACGCAGTATTTT.

The V gene is TRBV5-1, the J gene TRBJ2-1, with TRBD2 matching 8 bases. The CDR3 is made up of 15 amino acids. Germline V gives CDR1 SGHRS, CDR2 YFSETQ. V lost 9 bases, J lost 0 bases, and 8 bases stayed unmatched. Here the CDR3 DNA reads TGCGCCACCAGGGTGAGCGGGAGCTCCTACAATGAGCAGTTCTTC. Translating it yields CATRVSGSSYNEQFF.

This sequence joins TRBV10-3 and TRBJ2-2; D possibly uses TRBD1 or TRBD2 (5 bases each). V dropped 2 bases and J dropped 6 bases, with 13 bases sitting between them. The V gene's germline CDR1 is ENHRY and CDR2 SYGVKD. This CDR3 spans 15 amino acids. The CDR3 is CAISERPGAAGELFF. DNA of the CDR3: TGTGCCATCAGTGAGCGTCCCGGGGCAGCCGGGGAGCTGTTTTTT.

This clone was seen repeatedly, ten times or more. The gene calls are TRBV4-1 and TRBJ1-1, with TRBD1 matching 7 bases. Germline V CDR1 and CDR2: MGHRA, YSYEKL. The CDR3 runs 17 residues. J lost 1 base, V lost 0 bases, and 8 bases had no gene match. The CDR3 region is CASSQDFRQGGNTEAFF. CDR3 sequence (DNA): TGCGCCAGCAGCCAAGACTTCAGACAGGGAGGGAACACTGAAGCTTTCTTT.

The chain combines TRBV14 with TRBJ2-1, with 14 bases aligning to TRBD2. V was clipped by 4 bases and J by 5 bases; unmatched bases: 16. Germline V CDR1 and CDR2: SGHDN, FVKESK. The CDR3 extends over 20 amino acids. The CDR3 nucleotides read TGTGCCAGCAGCCTCCGACTAGCGGGAGGGCCGGGGTTCTGGAACAATGAGCAGTTCTTC. Amino acids: CASSLRLAGGPGFWNNEQFF.

The chain has TRBV29-1 and TRBJ1-2; D is possibly TRBD1 (6 bases). Germline CDR1 reads SQVTM; CDR2 reads ANQGSEA. The CDR3 has 14 residues. Trimming removed 5 bases at V and 5 bases at J, with 18 bases between. CDR3 DNA sequence: TGCAGCGTTCCGCTGACAGGCAGCGCATATGGCTACACCTTC. This translates into CSVPLTGSAYGYTF.

V gene TRBV5-1 combines with J gene TRBJ2-7, with 11 bases fitting TRBD2. The CDR3 extends over 14 amino acids. The germline V gene encodes CDR1 SGHRS and CDR2 YFSETQ. The ends lost 6 bases at V and 2 bases at J; junction bases unmatched: 4. For the CDR3, the DNA is TGCGCCAGCACCCTGACTAGCGGGACCTACGAGCAGTACTTC. Its translation: CASTLTSGTYEQYF.

A single count supports this clone. The chain uses TRBV19 and TRBJ1-5; possible D gene TRBD1, 5 bases. The germline V and J ends were trimmed by 5 bases and 6 bases, with 23 bases remaining between them. The CDR3 length is 17 residues. Germline loops: CDR1 LNHDA, CDR2 SQIVND (reference sequence). This CDR3 reads CASSATREGLVGQPQHF. The CDR3 DNA reads TGTGCCAGTAGTGCCACTCGAGAGGGGCTTGTGGGTCAGCCCCAGCATTTT.

V and J are TRBV5-1 and TRBJ2-7, with TRBD1 matching 8 bases. The CDR3 length is 15 residues. Germline lookup yields CDR1 SGHRS and CDR2 YFSETQ. Germline trimming cut 4 bases from V and 1 base from J; bases unmatched to any gene: 7. CDR3 nucleotides: TGCGCCAGCAGCCGCCAGGACAGGGCATCCTACGAGCAGTACTTC. It specifies CASSRQDRASYEQYF.

J is TRBJ2-5 and V is TRBV29-1; D is unclear. Trimming removed 7 bases at V and 1 base at J, with 10 bases between. Germline V gene data show CDR1 as SQVTM and CDR2 as ANQGSEA. The length of the CDR3 is 12 residues. The DNA of the CDR3 is TGCAGCGCCTTGATCTTCCAAGAGACCCAGTACTTC. Its translation: CSALIFQETQYF.